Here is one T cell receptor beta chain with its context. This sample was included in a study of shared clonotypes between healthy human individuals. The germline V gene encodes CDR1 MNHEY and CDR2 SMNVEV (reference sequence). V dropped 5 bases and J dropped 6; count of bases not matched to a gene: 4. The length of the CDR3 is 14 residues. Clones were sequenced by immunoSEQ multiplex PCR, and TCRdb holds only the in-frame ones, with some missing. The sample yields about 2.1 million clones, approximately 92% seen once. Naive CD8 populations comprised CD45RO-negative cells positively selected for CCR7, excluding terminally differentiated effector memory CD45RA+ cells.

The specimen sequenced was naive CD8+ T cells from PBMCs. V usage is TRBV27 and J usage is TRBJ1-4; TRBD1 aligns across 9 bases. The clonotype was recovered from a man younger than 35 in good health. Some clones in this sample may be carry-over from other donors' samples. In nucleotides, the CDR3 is TGTGCCAGCAGTCCCTGGACAGGGGATGAAAAACTGTTTTTT. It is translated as CASSPWTGDEKLFF. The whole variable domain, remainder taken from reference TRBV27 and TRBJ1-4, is EAQVTQNPRYLITVTGKKLTVTCSQNMNHEYMSWYRQDPGLGLRQIYYSMNVEVTDKGDVPEGYKVSRKEKRNFPLILESPSPNQTSLYFCASSPWTGDEKLFFGSGTQLSVL.